This T cell receptor beta chain was recovered during a study of blood T cell repertoires in COVID-19. Whole-study context: Samples of COVID-19 (acute and convalescent) were obtained from the United States, Italy and Spain. Sources were T cells, B-cell-depleted T cells, or PBMCs; the material itself was cDNA or gDNA.

Trimming removed 0 bases from V and 7 bases from J; junction bases left unmatched: 4. Per the germline V gene, CDR1 is SGDLS and CDR2 is YYNGEE. CDR3 size: 14 residues. Original handling: Estimation of nucleated cell counts relied on the amplification of reference gene primers. The table came from immunoSEQ multiplex PCR; TCRdb's copy has only in-frame clones and leaves some out. V and J calls and clone size are given by that table; D and trimming were obtained from the DNA. The sample lists about 110,000 clones, around 89% occurring once. The material sequenced was peripheral blood. The sequence was obtained from a man aged 40-49 years with active or convalescent COVID-19. This chain links TRBV9 with TRBJ2-7; the match to TRBD1 covers 10 bases. As DNA, the CDR3 is TGTGCCAGCAGCGTAGGACAGGGGGCGCGGGAGCAGTACTTC. Amino acids: CASSVGQGAREQYF.